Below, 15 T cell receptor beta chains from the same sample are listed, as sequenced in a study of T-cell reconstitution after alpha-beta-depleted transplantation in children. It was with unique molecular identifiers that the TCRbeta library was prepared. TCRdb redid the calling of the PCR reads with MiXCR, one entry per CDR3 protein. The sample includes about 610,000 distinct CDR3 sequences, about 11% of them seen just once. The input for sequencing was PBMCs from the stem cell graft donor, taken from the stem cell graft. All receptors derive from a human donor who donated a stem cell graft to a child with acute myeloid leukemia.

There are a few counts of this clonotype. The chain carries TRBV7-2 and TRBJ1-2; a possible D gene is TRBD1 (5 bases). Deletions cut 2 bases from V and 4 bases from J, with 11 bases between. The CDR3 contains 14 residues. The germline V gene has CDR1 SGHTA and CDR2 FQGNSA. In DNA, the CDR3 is TGTGCCAGCAGCTTAATGGGGGATGCCTATGGCTACACCTTC. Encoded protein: CASSLMGDAYGYTF.

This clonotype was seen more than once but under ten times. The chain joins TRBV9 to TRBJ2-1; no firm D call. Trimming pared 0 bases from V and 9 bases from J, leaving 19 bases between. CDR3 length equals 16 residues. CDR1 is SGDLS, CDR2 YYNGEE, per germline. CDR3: CASSVGQTTGLREQFF. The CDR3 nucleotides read TGTGCCAGCAGCGTAGGACAAACCACCGGATTGCGTGAGCAGTTCTTC.

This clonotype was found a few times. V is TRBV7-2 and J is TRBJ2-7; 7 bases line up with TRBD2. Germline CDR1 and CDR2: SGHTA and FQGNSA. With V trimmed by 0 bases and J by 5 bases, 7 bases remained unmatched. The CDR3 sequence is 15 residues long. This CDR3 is CASSLASGLVDEQYF. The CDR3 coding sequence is TGTGCCAGCAGCTTAGCTTCCGGACTAGTCGACGAGCAGTACTTC.

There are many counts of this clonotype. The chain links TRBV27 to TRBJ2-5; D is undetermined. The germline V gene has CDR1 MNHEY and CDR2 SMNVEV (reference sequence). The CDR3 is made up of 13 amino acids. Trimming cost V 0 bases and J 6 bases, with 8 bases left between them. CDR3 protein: CASSLSVVQTQYF. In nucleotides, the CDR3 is TGTGCCAGCAGTTTATCGGTCGTGCAGACCCAGTACTTC.

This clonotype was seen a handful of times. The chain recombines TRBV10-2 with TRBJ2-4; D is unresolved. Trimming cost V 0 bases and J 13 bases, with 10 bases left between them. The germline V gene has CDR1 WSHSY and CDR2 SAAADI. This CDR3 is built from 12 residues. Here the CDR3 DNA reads TGCGCCAGCAGTGAGTCGTGGGGATCACAGTACTTC. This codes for CASSESWGSQYF.

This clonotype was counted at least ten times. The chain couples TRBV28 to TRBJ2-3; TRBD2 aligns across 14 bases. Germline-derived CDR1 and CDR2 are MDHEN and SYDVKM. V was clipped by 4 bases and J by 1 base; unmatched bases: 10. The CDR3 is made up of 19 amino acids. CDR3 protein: CASSSWTSGRRRRTDTQYF. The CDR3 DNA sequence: TGTGCCAGCAGTTCCTGGACTAGCGGGAGGAGGCGCCGCACAGATACGCAGTATTTT.

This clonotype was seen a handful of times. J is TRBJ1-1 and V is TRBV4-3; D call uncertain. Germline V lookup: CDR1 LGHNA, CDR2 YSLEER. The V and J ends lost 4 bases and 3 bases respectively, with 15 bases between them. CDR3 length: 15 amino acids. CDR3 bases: TGCGCCAGCAGCCCCTCCGGAGCAGCCTACACTGAAGCTTTCTTT. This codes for CASSPSGAAYTEAFF.

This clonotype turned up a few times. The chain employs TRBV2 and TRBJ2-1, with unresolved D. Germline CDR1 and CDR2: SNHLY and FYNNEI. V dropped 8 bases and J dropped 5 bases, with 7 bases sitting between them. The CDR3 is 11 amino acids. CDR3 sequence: CASVGNNEQFF. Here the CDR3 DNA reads TGTGCCAGCGTCGGAAACAATGAGCAGTTCTTC.

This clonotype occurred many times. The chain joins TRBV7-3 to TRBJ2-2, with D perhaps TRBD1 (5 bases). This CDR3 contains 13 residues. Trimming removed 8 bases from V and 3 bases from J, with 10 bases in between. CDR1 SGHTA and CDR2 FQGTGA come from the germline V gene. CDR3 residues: CASRRDHTGELFF. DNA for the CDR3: TGTGCCAGCCGCAGGGATCACACCGGGGAGCTGTTTTTT.

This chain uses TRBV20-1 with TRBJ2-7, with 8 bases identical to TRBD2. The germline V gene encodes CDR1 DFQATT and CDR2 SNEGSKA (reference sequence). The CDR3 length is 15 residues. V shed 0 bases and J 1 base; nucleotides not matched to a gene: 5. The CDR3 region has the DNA TGCAGTGCTAGAGACCCGGGACTAGTATCCTACGAGCAGTACTTC. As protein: CSARDPGLVSYEQYF.

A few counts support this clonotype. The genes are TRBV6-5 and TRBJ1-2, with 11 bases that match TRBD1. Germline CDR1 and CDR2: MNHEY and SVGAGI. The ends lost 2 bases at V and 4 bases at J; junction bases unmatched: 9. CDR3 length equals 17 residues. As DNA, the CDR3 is TGTGCCAGCAGTTACGGCCCAGGTGGGACAGGGGGCTATGGCTACACCTTC. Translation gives CASSYGPGGTGGYGYTF.

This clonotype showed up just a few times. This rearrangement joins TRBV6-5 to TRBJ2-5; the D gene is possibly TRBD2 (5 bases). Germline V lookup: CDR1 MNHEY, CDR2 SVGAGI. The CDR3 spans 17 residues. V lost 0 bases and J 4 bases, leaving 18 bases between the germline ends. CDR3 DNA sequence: TGTGCCAGCAGTTACTCGAGATACGGGGAAGCCCCAGAGACCCAGTACTTC. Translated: CASSYSRYGEAPETQYF.

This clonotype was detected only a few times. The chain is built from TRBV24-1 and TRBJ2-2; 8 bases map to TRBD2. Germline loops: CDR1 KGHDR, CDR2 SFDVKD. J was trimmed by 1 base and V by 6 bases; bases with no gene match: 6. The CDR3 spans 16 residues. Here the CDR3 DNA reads TGTGCCACCAGTCGCCTTAGCGGGGTGAACACCGGGGAGCTGTTTTTT. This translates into CATSRLSGVNTGELFF.

The CDR3 sequence: CASTKLTLHNEQFF. The DNA of the CDR3 is TGTGCCAGCACTAAACTTACCCTACACAATGAGCAGTTCTTC. V and J are TRBV6-2 or TRBV6-3 and TRBJ2-1; D not resolved. The CDR3 spans 14 residues. CDR1 and CDR2 from the germline V gene are MNHEY and SVGEGT. The ends were cut back, 7 bases at V and 5 bases at J, with 15 bases in the middle.

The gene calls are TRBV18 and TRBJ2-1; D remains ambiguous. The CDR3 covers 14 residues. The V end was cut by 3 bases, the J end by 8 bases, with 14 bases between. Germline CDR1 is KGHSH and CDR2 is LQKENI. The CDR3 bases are TGTGCCAGCTCACCCTTGGGCCGTAGCTATGAGCAGTTCTTC. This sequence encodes CASSPLGRSYEQFF.